This TCR beta chain was sequenced during a study of blood T cell repertoires in COVID-19 (dated by TCRdb to between 2020 and 2021). For the wider study: Samples from collaborators originated in the United States, Italy and Spain and spanned both the acute and convalescent phases of COVID-19. Samples came from the ongoing ImmuneRACE study (first 160 participants) plus 1,254 subjects from 6 global collaborators. A freely available public database, intended as a resource for researchers studying the immune response to SARS-CoV-2, is where the repertoires were released. Deeply sampled blood TCRbeta repertoires from subjects exposed to, actively infected with, or recovered from COVID-19 were included in the dataset. HLA class I and class II types, where available, came from metadata supplied by the sample provider rather than from assay-based typing. The prospective study material was composed of cDNA or gDNA derived from T cells, B-cell-depleted T cells, or PBMCs. Sample metadata almost always included a de-identified subject ID, COVID-19 status, age in years and sex. Broader findings and caveats from the paper: The amount of clinical and demographic metadata varied by source and participant and was provided uncurated.

TCRbeta CDR3 regions were amplified from genomic DNA using the immunoSEQ Assay, a bias-controlled multiplex PCR. On the authors' methods: Within the assay, amplification of reference gene primers was used to estimate how many nucleated cells each sample contained. To quantify the absolute abundance of each unique TCRbeta CDR3 rearrangement, sequence reads were collapsed and filtered. For each sample, productive Simpson clonality was calculated by taking the square root of Simpson's diversity index across productive rearrangements. TCRdb carries this immuneACCESS record with in-frame sequences only. Its versions omit some clonotypes, under half of them owing to an unresolved V gene in the studies checked, with the rest unexplained. V and J calls and clone size are copied from that table; D and trimming were computed from the DNA. The sample includes around 390,000 clones, with approximately 87% observed a single time. The ten largest clonotypes hold roughly 10% of the sample.

Participants in the prospective study were aged about 18 to 95 years, lived in about two dozen United States geographic areas, and enrolled through a virtual design. In the prospective study, participants were assigned to cohorts based on the clinical history participants reported in a screening survey and a study questionnaire. Recovered participants in ImmuneRACE Cohort 3 were defined by two consecutive negative NP/OP PCR tests, clearance by a healthcare professional, or resolution of symptoms. Mobile phlebotomists in the prospective study collected whole blood, serum and a nasopharyngeal or oropharyngeal swab from every participant. Additional blood draws and questionnaires over an approximately two-month period could optionally be provided by prospective study participants. Before DNA extraction, prospective study blood samples were shipped either frozen or at room temperature. With regard to this clone: Its antigen has not been determined. There are no base qualities to consult, and no much larger clone falls within one base.

Inclusive of the bounding cysteine and phenylalanine, the CDR3 is 14 residues long. Left in the record is the CDR3 DNA by itself, 42 bases read in frame from the first base. V is reduced by 8 bases and J by 0 bases, leaving a spacing of 13 bases between them. From a lookup of the germline V gene, CDR1 and CDR2 are MNHEY and SVGAGI. Material for sequencing was PBMCs or T cells enriched from blood (not recorded which). Recombination linked TRBV6-5 to TRBJ1-1, with the D gene too uncertain to name. The clonotype originates from a woman aged 45-60 years who had recovered from COVID-19. CDR3 protein: CASYETYLNTEAFF. The sequence in DNA is TGTGCCAGCTATGAGACATACCTGAACACTGAAGCTTTCTTT.